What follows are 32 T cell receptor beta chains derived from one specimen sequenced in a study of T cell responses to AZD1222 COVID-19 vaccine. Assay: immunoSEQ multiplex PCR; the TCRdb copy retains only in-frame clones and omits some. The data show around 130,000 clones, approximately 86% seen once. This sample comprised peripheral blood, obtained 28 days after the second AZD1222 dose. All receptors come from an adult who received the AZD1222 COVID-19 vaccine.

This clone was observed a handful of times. The CDR3 DNA is TGTGCCAGTAGTATGGTGGGGGGTAGGGGCACTGAAGCTTTCTTT. Its translation is CASSMVGGRGTEAFF. The chain combines TRBV19 with TRBJ1-1; perhaps TRBD1 as D (5 bases). There are 15 residues in the CDR3. Trimming removed 3 bases at V and 4 bases at J, with 15 bases between. CDR1 LNHDA and CDR2 SQIVND come from the germline V gene (reference sequence).

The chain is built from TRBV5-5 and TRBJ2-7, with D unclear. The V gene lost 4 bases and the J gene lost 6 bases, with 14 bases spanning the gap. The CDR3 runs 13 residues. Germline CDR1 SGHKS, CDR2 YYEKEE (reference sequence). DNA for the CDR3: TGTGCCAGCAGCCGAGCAACTATCGGCGAGCAGTACTTC. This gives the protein CASSRATIGEQYF.

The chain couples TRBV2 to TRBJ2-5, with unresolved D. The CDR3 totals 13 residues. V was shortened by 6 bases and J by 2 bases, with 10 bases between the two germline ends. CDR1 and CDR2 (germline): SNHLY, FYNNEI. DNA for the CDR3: TGTGCCAGCAGGGAGCCCAGGCAAGAGACCCAGTACTTC. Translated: CASREPRQETQYF.

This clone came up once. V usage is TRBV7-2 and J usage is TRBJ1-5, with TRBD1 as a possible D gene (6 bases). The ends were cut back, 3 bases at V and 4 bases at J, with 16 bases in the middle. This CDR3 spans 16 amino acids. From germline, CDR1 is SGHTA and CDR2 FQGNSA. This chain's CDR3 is CASSFSAQGTNQPQHF. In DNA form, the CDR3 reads TGTGCCAGCAGCTTTAGTGCTCAGGGGACGAATCAGCCCCAGCATTTT.

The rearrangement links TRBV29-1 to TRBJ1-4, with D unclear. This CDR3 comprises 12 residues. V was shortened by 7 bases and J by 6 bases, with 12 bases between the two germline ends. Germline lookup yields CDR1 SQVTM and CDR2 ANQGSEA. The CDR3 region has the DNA TGCAGCGGGGGTTCCTGGGATGAAAAACTGTTTTTT. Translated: CSGGSWDEKLFF.

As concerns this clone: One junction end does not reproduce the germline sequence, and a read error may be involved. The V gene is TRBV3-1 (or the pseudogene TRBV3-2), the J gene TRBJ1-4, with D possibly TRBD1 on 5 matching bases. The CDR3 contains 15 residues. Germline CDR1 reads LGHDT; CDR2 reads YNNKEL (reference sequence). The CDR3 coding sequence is TGTGCCAGCACCCAATCACAGGCAACTAATGAAAAACTGTTTTTT. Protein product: CASTQSQATNEKLFF.

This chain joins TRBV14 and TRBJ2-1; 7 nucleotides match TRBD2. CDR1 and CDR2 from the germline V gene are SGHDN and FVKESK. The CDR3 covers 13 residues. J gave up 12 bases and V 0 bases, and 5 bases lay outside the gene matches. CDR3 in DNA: TGTGCCAGCAGCCAAGATAGGAGCGGGGTGCAGTTCTTC. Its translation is CASSQDRSGVQFF.

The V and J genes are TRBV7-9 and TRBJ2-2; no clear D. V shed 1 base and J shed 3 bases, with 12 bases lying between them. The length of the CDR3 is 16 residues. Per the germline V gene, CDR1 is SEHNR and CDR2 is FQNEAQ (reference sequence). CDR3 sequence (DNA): TGTGCCAGCAGCTTAGACTTCATCTGGGACACCGGGGAGCTGTTTTTT. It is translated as CASSLDFIWDTGELFF.

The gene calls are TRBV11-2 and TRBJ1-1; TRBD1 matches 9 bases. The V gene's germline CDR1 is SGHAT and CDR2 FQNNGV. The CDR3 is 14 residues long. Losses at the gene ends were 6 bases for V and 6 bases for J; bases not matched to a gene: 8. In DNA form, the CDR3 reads TGTGCCAGCAGACAAATGGGACAGGGACCTGAAGCTTTCTTT. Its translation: CASRQMGQGPEAFF.

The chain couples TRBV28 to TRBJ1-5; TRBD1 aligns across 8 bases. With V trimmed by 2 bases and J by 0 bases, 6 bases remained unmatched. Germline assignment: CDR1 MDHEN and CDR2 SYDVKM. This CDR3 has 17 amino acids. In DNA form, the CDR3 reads TGTGCCAGCAGTTTAATTGGACAGGGCCATAGCAATCAGCCCCAGCATTTT. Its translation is CASSLIGQGHSNQPQHF.

Written as DNA, the CDR3 is TGTGCCAGCAGCTTCTATAGCGGGGGCTTAGATACGCAGTATTTT. Residues: CASSFYSGGLDTQYF. The V and J genes are TRBV7-2 and TRBJ2-3; 9 nucleotides agree with TRBD2. Trimming removed 3 bases from V and 5 bases from J; junction bases left unmatched: 6. CDR1 is SGHTA, CDR2 FQGNSA, per germline. The CDR3 totals 15 residues.

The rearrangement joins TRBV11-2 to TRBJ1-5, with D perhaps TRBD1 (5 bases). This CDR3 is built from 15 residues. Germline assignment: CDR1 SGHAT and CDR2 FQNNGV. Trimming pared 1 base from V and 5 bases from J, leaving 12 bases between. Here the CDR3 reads CASSLGQGRYQPQHF. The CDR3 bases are TGTGCCAGCAGCTTAGGTCAGGGTAGATATCAGCCCCAGCATTTT.

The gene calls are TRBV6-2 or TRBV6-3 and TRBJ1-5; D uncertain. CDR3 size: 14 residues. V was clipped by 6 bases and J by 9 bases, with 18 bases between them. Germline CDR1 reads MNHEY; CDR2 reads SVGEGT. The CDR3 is CASSRSESVGPQHF. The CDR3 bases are TGTGCCAGCAGCCGGAGCGAAAGTGTCGGGCCCCAGCATTTT.

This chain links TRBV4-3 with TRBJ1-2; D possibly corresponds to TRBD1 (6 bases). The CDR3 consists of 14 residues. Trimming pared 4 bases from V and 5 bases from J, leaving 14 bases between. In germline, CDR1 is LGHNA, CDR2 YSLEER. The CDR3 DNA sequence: TGCGCCAGCAGCCGAAAAATCGGACAGTATGGCTACACCTTC. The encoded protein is CASSRKIGQYGYTF.

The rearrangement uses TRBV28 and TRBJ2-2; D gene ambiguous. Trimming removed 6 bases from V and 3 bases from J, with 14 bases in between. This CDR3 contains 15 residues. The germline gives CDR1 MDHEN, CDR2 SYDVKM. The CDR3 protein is CASSPLTPDTGELFF. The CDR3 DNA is TGTGCCAGCAGCCCCCTAACGCCGGACACCGGGGAGCTGTTTTTT.

In DNA, the CDR3 is TGTGCCTGGAGTTCAGGGGGCAACACTGAAGCTTTCTTT. This encodes CAWSSGGNTEAFF. V and J are TRBV30 and TRBJ1-1; TRBD1 matches at 8 bases. The CDR3 is 13 residues long. J was trimmed by 2 bases and V by 2 bases; bases with no gene match: 1. CDR1 is GTSNPN and CDR2 is SVGIG in the germline V gene (reference sequence).

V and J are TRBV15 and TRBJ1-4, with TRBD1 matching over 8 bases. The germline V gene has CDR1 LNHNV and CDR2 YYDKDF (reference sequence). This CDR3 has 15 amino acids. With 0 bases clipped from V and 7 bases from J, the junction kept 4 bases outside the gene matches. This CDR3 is CATSRDQGAAEKLFF. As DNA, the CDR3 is TGTGCCACCAGCAGAGATCAGGGGGCAGCTGAAAAACTGTTTTTT.

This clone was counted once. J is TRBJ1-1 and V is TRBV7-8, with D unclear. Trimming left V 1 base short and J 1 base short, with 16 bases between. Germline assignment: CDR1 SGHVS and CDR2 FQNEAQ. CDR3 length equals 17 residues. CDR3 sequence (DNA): TGTGCCAGCAGCTTAGGCCCCTACCTCGAAGGGAACACTGAAGCTTTCTTT. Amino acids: CASSLGPYLEGNTEAFF.

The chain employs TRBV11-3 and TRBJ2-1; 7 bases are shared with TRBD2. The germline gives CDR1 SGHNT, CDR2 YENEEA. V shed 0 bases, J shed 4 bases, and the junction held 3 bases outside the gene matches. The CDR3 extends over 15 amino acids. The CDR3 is CASSLEGGFYNEQFF. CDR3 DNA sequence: TGTGCCAGCAGCTTAGAGGGGGGGTTTTACAATGAGCAGTTCTTC.

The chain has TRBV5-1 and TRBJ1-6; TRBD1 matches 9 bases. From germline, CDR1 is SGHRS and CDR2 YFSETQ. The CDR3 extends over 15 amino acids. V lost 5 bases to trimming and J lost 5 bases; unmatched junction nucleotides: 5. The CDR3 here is CASRPGQGDNSPLHF. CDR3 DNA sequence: TGCGCCAGCAGACCGGGACAGGGTGATAATTCACCCCTCCACTTT.

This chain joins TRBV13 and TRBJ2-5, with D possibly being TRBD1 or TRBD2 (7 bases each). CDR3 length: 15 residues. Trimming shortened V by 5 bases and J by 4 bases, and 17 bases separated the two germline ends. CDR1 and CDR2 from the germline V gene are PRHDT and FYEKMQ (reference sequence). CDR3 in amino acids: CASSPIRGDRETQYF. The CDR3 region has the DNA TGTGCCAGCAGCCCCATTCGGGGGGACAGAGAGACCCAGTACTTC.

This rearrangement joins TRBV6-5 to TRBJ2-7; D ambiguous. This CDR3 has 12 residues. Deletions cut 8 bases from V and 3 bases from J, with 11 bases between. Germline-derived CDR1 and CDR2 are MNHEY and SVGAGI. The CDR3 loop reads CASGRTHYEQYF. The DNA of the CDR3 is TGTGCCAGCGGAAGGACGCACTACGAGCAGTACTTC.

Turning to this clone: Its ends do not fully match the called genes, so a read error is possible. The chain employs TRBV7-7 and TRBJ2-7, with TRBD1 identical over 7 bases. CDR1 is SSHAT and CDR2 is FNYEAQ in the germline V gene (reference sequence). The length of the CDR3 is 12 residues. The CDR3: CASSTPGGEQYF. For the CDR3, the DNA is TGTGCTAGCAGCACCCCAGGGGGCGAGCAGTACTTC.

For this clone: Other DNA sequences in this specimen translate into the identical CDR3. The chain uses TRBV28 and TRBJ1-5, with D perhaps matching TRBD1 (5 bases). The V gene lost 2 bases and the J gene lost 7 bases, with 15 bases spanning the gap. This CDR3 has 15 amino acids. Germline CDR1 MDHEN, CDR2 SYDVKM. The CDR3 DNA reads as TGTGCCAGCAGTTTAGGCCAGGGCTTCCGACAGCCCCAGCATTTT. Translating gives CASSLGQGFRQPQHF.

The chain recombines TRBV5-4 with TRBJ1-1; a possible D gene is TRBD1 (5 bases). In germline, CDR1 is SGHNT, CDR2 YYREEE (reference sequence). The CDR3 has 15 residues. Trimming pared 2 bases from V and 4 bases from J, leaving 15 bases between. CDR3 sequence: CASSLRAGGSTEAFF. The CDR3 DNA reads TGTGCCAGCAGCTTAAGGGCTGGGGGGTCCACTGAAGCTTTCTTT.

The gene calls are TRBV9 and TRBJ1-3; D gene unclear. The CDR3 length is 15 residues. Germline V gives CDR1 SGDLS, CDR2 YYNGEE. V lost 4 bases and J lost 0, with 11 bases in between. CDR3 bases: TGTGCCAGCAGCCCTTGGGTTCGCTCTGGAAACACCATATATTTT. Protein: CASSPWVRSGNTIYF.

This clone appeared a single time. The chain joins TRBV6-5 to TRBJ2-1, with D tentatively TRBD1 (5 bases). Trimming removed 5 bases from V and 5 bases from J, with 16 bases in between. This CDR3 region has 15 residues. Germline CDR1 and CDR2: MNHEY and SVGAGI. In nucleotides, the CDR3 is TGTGCCAGCAGTCCGGACAAAGGGTGGGACAATGAGCAGTTCTTC. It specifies CASSPDKGWDNEQFF.

The CDR3 region is CASSPGLAGPTSTDTQYF. CDR3 coding DNA: TGTGCCAGCAGCCCGGGACTAGCGGGGCCCACTAGCACAGATACGCAGTATTTT. V gene TRBV5-5 combines with J gene TRBJ2-3, with 13 bases aligning to TRBD2. The CDR3 length is 18 residues. CDR1 is SGHKS, CDR2 YYEKEE, per germline (reference sequence). J was trimmed by 0 bases and V by 4 bases; bases with no gene match: 8.

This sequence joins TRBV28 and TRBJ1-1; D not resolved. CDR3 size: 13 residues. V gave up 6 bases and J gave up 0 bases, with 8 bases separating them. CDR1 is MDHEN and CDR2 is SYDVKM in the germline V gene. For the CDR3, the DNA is TGTGCCAGCAGCCGACTTTTGAACACTGAAGCTTTCTTT. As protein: CASSRLLNTEAFF.

The CDR3: CASSFVDRDTGELFF. In DNA, the CDR3 is TGTGCCAGCAGCTTCGTCGACCGAGACACCGGGGAGCTGTTTTTT. V usage is TRBV7-9 and J usage is TRBJ2-2; D uncertain. Germline loops: CDR1 SEHNR, CDR2 FQNEAQ (reference sequence). The V end was cut by 3 bases, the J end by 3 bases, with 11 bases between. The CDR3 contains 15 residues.

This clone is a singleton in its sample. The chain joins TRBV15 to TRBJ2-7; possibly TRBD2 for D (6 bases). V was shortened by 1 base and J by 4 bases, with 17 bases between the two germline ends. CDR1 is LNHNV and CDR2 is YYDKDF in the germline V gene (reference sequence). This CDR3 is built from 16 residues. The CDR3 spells CATSRGSPGGPYEQYF. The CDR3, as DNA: TGTGCCACCAGCAGAGGCAGCCCAGGAGGGCCTTACGAGCAGTACTTC.

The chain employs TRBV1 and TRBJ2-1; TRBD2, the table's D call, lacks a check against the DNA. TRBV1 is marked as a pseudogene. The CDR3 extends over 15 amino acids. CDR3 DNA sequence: TGCACCAGCAGAGCCCGGAGTCCCTCCTACAATGAGCAGTTCTTC. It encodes CTSRARSPSYNEQFF.